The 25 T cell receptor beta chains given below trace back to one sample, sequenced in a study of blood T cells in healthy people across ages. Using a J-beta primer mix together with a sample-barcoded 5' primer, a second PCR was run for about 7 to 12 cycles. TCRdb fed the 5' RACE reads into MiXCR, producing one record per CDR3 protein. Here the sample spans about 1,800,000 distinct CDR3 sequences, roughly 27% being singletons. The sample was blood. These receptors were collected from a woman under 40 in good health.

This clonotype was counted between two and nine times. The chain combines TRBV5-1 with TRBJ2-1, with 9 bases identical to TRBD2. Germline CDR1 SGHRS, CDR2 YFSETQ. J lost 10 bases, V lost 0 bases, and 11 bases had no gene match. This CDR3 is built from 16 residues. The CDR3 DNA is TGCGCCAGCAGCTTGGCGGCGGGAGGGCTCATCGGGGAGCAGTTCTTC. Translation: CASSLAAGGLIGEQFF.

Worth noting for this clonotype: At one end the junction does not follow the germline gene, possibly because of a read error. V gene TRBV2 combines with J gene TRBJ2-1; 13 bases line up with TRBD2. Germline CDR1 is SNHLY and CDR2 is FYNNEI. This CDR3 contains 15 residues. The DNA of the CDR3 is TGTGCCAGCAGCAGACTAGCGGGGGGCTACAATGAGAAGTTCTTC. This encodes CASSRLAGGYNEKFF.

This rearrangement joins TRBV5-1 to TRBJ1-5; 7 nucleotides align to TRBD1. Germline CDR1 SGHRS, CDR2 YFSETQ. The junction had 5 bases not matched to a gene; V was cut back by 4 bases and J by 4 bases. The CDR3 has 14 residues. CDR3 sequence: CASSPGGFNQPQHF. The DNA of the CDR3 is TGCGCCAGCAGCCCAGGGGGTTTTAATCAGCCCCAGCATTTT. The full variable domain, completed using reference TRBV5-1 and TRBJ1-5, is KAGVTQTPRYLIKTRGQQVTLSCSPISGHRSVSWYQQTPGQGLQFLFEYFSETQRNKGNFPGRFSGRQFSNSRSEMNVSTLELGDSALYLCASSPGGFNQPQHFGDGTRLSIL.

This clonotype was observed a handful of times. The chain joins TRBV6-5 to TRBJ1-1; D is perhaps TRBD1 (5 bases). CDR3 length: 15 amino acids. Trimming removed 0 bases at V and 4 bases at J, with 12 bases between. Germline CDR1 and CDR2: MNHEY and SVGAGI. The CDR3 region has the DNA TGTGCCAGCAGTTACTCCGTACGGGGGGGCACTGAAGCTTTCTTT. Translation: CASSYSVRGGTEAFF.

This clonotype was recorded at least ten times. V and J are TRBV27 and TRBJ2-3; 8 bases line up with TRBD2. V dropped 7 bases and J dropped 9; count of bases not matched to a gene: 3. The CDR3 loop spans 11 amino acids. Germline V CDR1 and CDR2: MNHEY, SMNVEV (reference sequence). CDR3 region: CASNVAGTQYF. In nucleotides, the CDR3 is TGTGCCAGCAACGTAGCGGGGACGCAGTATTTT.

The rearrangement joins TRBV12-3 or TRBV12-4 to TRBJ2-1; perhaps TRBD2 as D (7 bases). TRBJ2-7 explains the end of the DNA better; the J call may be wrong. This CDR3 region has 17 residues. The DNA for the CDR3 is TGTGCCAGCAGACCTCCGGGGGGCGAAGCCTCCTACAATGAGCAGTACTTC. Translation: CASRPPGGEASYNEQYF.

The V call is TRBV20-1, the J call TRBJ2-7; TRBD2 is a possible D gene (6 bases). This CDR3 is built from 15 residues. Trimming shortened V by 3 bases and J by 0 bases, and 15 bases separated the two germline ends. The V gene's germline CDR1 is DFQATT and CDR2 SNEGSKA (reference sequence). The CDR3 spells CSARPLVGGSYEQYF. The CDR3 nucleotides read TGCAGTGCTAGGCCACTAGTGGGGGGCTCCTACGAGCAGTACTTC.

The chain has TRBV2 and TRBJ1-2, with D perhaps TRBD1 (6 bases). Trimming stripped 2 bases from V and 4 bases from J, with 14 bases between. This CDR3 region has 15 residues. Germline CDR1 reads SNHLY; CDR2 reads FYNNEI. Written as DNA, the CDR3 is TGTGCCAGCAGTGAACTGGGGGGCGCGAGCTATGGCTACACCTTC. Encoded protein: CASSELGGASYGYTF.

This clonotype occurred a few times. The CDR3 sequence is CAWNKNTEAFF. The CDR3 region has the DNA TGTGCCTGGAACAAGAACACTGAAGCTTTCTTT. The V and J genes are TRBV30 and TRBJ1-1; D not certain. The CDR3 covers 11 residues. V was shortened by 4 bases and J by 1 base, with 4 bases between the two germline ends. The germline V gene has CDR1 GTSNPN and CDR2 SVGIG (reference sequence).

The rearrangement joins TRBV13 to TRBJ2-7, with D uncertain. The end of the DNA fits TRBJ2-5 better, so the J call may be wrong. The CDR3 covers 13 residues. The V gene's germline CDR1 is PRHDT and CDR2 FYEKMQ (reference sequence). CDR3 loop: CASSLAFWETQYF. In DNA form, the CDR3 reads TGTGCCAGCAGCTTAGCGTTTTGGGAGACCCAGTACTTC.

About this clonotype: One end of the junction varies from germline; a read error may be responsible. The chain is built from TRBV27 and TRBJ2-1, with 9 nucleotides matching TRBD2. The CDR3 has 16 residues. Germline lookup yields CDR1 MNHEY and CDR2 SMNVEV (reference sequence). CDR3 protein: CASSLFAGGGYNGQFF. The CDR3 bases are TGTGCCAGCAGTTTATTCGCGGGAGGGGGCTACAATGGGCAGTTCTTC.

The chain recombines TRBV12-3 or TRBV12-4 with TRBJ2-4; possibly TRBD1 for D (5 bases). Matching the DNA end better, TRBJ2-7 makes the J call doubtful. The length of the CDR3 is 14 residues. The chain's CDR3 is CASSCGRAVVEQYF. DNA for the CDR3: TGTGCCAGCAGTTGCGGCAGGGCCGTGGTCGAGCAGTACTTC.

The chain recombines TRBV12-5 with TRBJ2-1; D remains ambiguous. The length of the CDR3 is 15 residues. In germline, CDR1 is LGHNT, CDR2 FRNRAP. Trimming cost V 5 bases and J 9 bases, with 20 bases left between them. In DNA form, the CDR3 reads TGTGCTAGTGGTCCCCACCCGGCGCCCAGATCTGAGCAGTTCTTC. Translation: CASGPHPAPRSEQFF.

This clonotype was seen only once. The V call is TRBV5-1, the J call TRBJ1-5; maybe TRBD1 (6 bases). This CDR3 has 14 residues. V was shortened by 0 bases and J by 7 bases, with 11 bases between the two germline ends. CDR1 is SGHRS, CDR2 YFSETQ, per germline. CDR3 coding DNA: TGCGCCAGCAGCTTGGACGGGGGCGCGCAGCCCCAGCATTTT. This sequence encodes CASSLDGGAQPQHF.

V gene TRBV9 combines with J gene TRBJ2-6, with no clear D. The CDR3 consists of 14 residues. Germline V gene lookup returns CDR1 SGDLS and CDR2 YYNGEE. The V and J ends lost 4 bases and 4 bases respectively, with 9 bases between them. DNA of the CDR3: TGTGCCAGCAGCTACTATATGGGGGCCAACGTCCTGACTTTC. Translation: CASSYYMGANVLTF.

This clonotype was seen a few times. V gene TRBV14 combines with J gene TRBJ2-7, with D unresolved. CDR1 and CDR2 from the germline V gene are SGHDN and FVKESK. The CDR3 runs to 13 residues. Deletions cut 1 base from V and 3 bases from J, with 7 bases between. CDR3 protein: CASSQAVFYEQYF. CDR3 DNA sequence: TGTGCCAGCAGCCAAGCCGTGTTCTACGAGCAGTACTTC.

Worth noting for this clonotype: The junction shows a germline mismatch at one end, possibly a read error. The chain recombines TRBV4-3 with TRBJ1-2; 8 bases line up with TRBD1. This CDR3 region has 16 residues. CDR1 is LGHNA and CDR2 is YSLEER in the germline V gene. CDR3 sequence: CASSQGTGSLTYDYTF. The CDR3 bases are TGCGCCAGCAGCCAAGGGACAGGGTCTTTGACCTATGACTACACCTTC.

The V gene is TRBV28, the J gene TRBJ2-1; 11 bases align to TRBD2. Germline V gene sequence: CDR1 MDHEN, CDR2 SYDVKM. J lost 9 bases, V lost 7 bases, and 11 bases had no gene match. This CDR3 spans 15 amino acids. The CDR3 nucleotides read TGTGCCAGCATCCCGACTAGCGGGGCCCAGCTTGAGCAGTTCTTC. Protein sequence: CASIPTSGAQLEQFF.

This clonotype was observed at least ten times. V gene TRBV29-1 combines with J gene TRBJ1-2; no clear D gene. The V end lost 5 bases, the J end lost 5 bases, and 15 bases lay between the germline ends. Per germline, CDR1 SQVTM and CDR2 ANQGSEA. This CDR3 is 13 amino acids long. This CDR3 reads CSVRTSGIYGYTF. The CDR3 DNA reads TGCAGCGTTCGGACCAGTGGGATTTATGGCTACACCTTC.

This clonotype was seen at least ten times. CDR3 sequence reads: CASSQDRSIGEGAWEQYF. The CDR3, as DNA: TGCGCCAGCAGCCAAGATCGGTCGATTGGGGAAGGGGCGTGGGAGCAGTACTTC. V usage is TRBV4-3 and J usage is TRBJ2-5; possibly TRBD1 or TRBD2 for D (5 bases each). Germline V gene data show CDR1 as LGHNA and CDR2 as YSLEER. V shed 0 bases and J shed 11 bases, with 28 bases lying between them. The CDR3 extends over 18 amino acids.

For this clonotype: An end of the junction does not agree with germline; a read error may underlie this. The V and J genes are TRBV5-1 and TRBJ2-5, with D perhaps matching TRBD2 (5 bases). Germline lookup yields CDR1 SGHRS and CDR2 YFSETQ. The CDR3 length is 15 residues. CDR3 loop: CASGLRLALTETQYF. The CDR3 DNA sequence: TGCGCCAGCGGCTTGCGGCTAGCTCTGACTGAGACCCAGTACTTC. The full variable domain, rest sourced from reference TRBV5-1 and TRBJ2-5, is KAGVTQTPRYLIKTRGQQVTLSCSPISGHRSVSWYQQTPGQGLQFLFEYFSETQRNKGNFPGRFSGRQFSNSRSEMNVSTLELGDSALYLCASGLRLALTETQYFGPGTRLLVL.

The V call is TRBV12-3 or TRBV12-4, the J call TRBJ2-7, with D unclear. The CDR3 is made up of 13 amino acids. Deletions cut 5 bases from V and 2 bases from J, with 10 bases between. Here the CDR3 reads CASSVVRAYEQYF. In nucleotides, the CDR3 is TGTGCCAGCAGTGTGGTCAGAGCCTACGAGCAGTACTTC.

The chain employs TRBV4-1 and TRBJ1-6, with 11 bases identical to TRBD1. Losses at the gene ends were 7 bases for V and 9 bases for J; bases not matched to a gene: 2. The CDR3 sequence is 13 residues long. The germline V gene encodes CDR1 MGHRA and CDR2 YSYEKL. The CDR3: CASTGTGGSPLHF. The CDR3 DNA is TGCGCCAGCACCGGGACAGGGGGTTCACCCCTCCACTTT.

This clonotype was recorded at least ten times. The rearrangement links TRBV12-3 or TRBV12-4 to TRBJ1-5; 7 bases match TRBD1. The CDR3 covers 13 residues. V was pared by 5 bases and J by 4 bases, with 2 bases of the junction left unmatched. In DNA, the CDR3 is TGTGCCAGCAGTGGGACAGCTAATCAGCCCCAGCATTTT. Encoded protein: CASSGTANQPQHF.

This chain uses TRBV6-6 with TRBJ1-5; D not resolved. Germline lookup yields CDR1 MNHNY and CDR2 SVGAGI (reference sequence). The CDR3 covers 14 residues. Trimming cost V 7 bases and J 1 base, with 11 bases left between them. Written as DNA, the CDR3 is TGTGCCAGCACCTTGGCTTCCAGCAATCAGCCCCAGCATTTT. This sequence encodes CASTLASSNQPQHF.